This TCR beta chain was recorded in a study of cytomegalovirus exposure and HLA in healthy donors. Study-level findings and limits: Immune exposure was documented only through CMV serostatus.

Trimming removed 4 bases at V and 6 bases at J, with 7 bases between. CDR1 is ENHRY and CDR2 is SYGVKD in the germline V gene. This CDR3 contains 13 residues. For this clone: The antigen remains undetermined.

PCR involved 60 Vbeta and 13 Jbeta primers. Assay: immunoSEQ multiplex PCR; the TCRdb copy retains only in-frame clones and omits some. The sample has some 170,000 clones, 70% to 90% seen once. The specimen was PBMCs. The sequence derives from a woman in her 30s in good health and CMV-seronegative. The chain has TRBV10-3 and TRBJ1-6, with D hard to call. CDR3 DNA sequence: TGTGCCATCAGTGGGTCCAGTAATTCACCCCTCCACTTT. Protein product: CAISGSSNSPLHF.